This entry features one TCR beta chain sequence. The CDR3 is 15 amino acids. Trimming shortened V by 0 bases and J by 5 bases, and 13 bases separated the two germline ends. CDR1 and CDR2 (germline): LGHNA, YSLEER. PCR amplification relied on 60 Vbeta primers (plus 13 Jbeta primers). The assay was immunoSEQ multiplex PCR, and TCRdb's table has in-frame clones only and misses some. In the table there are around 170,000 clones, about 84% of which are singletons. These data come from a study of cytomegalovirus exposure and HLA in healthy donors. The clonotype comes from a man aged 50-59 years in good health and CMV-seronegative. The sample taken for sequencing was PBMCs. The chain recombines TRBV4-3 with TRBJ1-2; no definite D call. The CDR3 reads CASSQDLGRTYGYTF. The DNA of the CDR3 is TGCGCCAGCAGCCAAGATCTAGGACGGACTTATGGCTACACCTTC.